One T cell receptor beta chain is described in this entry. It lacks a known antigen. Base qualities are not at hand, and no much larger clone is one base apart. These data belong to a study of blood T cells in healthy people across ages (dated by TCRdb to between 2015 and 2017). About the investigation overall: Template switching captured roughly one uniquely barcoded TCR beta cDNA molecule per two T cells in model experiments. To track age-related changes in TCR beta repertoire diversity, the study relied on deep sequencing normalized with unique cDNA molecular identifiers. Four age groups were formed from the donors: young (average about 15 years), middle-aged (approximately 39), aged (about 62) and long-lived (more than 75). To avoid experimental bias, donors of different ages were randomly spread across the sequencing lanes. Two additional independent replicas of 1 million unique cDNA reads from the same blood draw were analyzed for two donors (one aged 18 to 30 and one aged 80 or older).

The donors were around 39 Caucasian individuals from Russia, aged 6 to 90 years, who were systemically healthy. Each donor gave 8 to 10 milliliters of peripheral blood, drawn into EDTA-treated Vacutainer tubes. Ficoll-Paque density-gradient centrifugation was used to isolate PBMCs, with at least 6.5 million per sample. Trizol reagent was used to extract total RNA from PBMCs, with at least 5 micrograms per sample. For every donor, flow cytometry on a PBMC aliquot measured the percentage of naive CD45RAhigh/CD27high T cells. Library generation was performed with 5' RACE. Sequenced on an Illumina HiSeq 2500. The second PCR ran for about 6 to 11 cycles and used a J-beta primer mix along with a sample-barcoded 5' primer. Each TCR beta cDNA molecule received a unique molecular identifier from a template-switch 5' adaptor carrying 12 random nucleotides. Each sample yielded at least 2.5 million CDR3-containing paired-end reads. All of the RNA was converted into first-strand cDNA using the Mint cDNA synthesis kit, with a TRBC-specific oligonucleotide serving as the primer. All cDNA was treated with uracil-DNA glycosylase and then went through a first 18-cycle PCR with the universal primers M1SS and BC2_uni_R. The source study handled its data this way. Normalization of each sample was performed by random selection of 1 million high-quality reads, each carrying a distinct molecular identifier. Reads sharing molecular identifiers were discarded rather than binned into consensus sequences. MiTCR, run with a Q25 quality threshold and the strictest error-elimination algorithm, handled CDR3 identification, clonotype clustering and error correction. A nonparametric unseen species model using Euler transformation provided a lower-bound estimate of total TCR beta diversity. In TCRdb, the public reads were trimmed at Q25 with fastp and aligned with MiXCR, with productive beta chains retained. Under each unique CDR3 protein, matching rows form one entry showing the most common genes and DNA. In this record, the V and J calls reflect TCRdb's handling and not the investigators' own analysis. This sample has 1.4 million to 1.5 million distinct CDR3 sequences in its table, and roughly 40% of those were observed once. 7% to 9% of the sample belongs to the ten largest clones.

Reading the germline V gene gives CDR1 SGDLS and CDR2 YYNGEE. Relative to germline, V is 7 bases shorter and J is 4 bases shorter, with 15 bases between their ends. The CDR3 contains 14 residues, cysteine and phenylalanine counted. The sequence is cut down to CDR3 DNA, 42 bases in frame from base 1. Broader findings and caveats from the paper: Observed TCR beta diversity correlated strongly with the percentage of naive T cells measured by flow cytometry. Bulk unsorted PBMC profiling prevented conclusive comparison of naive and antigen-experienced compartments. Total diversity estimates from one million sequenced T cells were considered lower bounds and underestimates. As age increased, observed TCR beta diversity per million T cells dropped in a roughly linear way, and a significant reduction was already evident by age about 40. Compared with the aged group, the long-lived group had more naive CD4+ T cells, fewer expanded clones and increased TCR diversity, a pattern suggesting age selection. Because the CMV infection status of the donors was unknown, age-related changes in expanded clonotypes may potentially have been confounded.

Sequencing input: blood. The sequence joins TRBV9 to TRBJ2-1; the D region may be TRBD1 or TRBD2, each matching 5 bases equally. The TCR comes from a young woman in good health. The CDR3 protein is CASSSEGQYNEQFF. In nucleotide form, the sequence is TGTGCCAGCTCTAGTGAGGGGCAATACAATGAGCAGTTCTTC.